Below are 16 T cell receptor beta chains sequenced from a single sample in a study of blood T cell repertoires in COVID-19. TCRdb's table, derived via immunoSEQ multiplex PCR, lists solely in-frame clones and lacks some. The sample lists 52,000 or so clones, over 90% occurring once. The specimen was peripheral blood. The receptors originated from a woman of 80 years or more with acute or convalescent COVID-19.

The chain couples TRBV6-5 to TRBJ2-1; 9 bases are a match to TRBD2. This CDR3 contains 14 residues. Germline CDR1 reads MNHEY; CDR2 reads SVGAGI. Losses at the gene ends were 4 bases for V and 4 bases for J; bases not matched to a gene: 2. The CDR3 is CASSSSGMYNEQFF. CDR3 coding DNA: TGTGCCAGCAGTTCTAGCGGGATGTACAATGAGCAGTTCTTC.

CDR3 DNA sequence: TGTGCCAGCAGCCAGGAGCGAGGAGGGCAGTACTTC. Amino acid sequence: CASSQERGGQYF. The rearrangement joins TRBV3-1 (or the pseudogene TRBV3-2) to TRBJ2-7, with D perhaps matching TRBD2 (5 bases). Germline CDR1 LGHDT, CDR2 YNNKEL (reference sequence). The V end lost 3 bases, the J end lost 9 bases, and 12 bases lay between the germline ends. The CDR3 has 12 amino acids.

Only one count was recorded for this clone. The CDR3 sequence: CASSFVQAGTEAFF. For the CDR3, the DNA is TGTGCCAGCAGTTTCGTACAGGCCGGGACTGAAGCTTTCTTT. V is TRBV28 and J is TRBJ1-1, with a weak D call TRBD1 (5 bases). Trimming left V 3 bases short and J 5 bases short, with 13 bases between. The CDR3 consists of 14 residues. Looked up from germline, CDR1 is MDHEN and CDR2 is SYDVKM.

V usage is TRBV19 and J usage is TRBJ2-7, with TRBD2 identical over 11 bases. V shed 5 bases, J shed 4 bases, and the junction held 10 bases outside the gene matches. This CDR3 is 16 amino acids long. Germline V gives CDR1 LNHDA, CDR2 SQIVND (reference sequence). CDR3 protein: CASSPTRLAGRYEQYF. The DNA of the CDR3 is TGTGCCAGTAGTCCCACTAGACTAGCGGGACGGTACGAGCAGTACTTC.

This clone was observed a few times. The gene calls are TRBV6-5 and TRBJ2-7, with D possibly TRBD1 on 6 matching bases. The CDR3 spans 14 residues. V lost 10 bases and J lost 0, with 16 bases in between. Germline CDR1 reads MNHEY; CDR2 reads SVGAGI. DNA for the CDR3: TGTGCCACCCGATCGCAGGGGTTCTCCTACGAGCAGTACTTC. The encoded protein is CATRSQGFSYEQYF.

This sequence joins TRBV7-2 and TRBJ1-5; TRBD1 is a possible D gene (5 bases). This CDR3 is 15 amino acids long. The germline V gene has CDR1 SGHTA and CDR2 FQGNSA. The V and J ends lost 3 bases and 1 base respectively, with 10 bases between them. CDR3 in DNA: TGTGCCAGCAGCTTTGGCCAGGGAAGCAATCAGCCCCAGCATTTT. The encoded protein is CASSFGQGSNQPQHF.

This sequence joins TRBV12-5 and TRBJ1-1; 7 bases fit TRBD1. Germline-derived CDR1 and CDR2 are LGHNT and FRNRAP. The CDR3 extends over 14 amino acids. The V segment lost 4 bases and the J segment 4 bases; nucleotides outside the gene matches: 6. CDR3 DNA sequence: TGTGCTAGTGGTTCGGAGGGGGCGGTCACTGAAGCTTTCTTT. Translation: CASGSEGAVTEAFF.

The gene calls are TRBV30 and TRBJ1-5, with D possibly being TRBD1 (6 bases). With 2 bases removed from V and 1 base from J, the gap between germline ends came to 12 bases. There are 15 residues in the CDR3. Germline V lookup: CDR1 GTSNPN, CDR2 SVGIG (reference sequence). CDR3 residues: CAWSRGGTSNQPQHF. The DNA of the CDR3 is TGTGCCTGGAGTCGGGGGGGGACAAGCAATCAGCCCCAGCATTTT.

The chain recombines TRBV12-3 or TRBV12-4 with TRBJ1-1; no definite D call. V lost 3 bases to trimming and J lost 5 bases, with 7 bases between them. CDR3 length: 12 residues. CDR3 region: CASSFIRTEAFF. DNA for the CDR3: TGTGCCAGCAGTTTTATCCGGACTGAAGCTTTCTTT.

The chain carries TRBV2 and TRBJ1-2; no definite D call. The germline V and J ends were trimmed by 8 bases and 0 bases, with 10 bases remaining between them. Looked up from germline, CDR1 is SNHLY and CDR2 is FYNNEI. This CDR3 is 13 amino acids long. Written as DNA, the CDR3 is TGTGCCAGCGCTACAGAATCTAACTATGGCTACACCTTC. Translation: CASATESNYGYTF. The entire variable domain, with the rest obtained from reference TRBV2 and TRBJ1-2, is as follows: EPEVTQTPSHQVTQMGQEVILRCVPISNHLYFYWYRQILGQKVEFLVSFYNNEISEKSEIFDDQFSVERPDGSNFTLKIRSTKLEDSAMYFCASATESNYGYTFGSGTRLTVV.

This rearrangement joins TRBV4-2 to TRBJ2-2; 13 bases line up with TRBD2. The CDR3 loop spans 16 amino acids. Germline CDR1 LGHNA, CDR2 YNFKEQ. Here the CDR3 DNA reads TGTGCAAGCTCGACTAGCGGGAGGTTTGACACCGGGGAGCTGTTTTTT. It is translated as CASSTSGRFDTGELFF.

The chain employs TRBV4-2 and TRBJ2-5, with D possibly being TRBD1 (5 bases). The V end lost 0 bases, the J end lost 2 bases, and 10 bases lay between the germline ends. The V gene's germline CDR1 is LGHNA and CDR2 YNFKEQ. The CDR3 contains 15 residues. CDR3 residues: CASSQDARQQETQYF. The CDR3 bases are TGTGCCAGCAGCCAAGATGCGCGACAGCAAGAGACCCAGTACTTC.

This chain joins TRBV4-1 and TRBJ1-4, with D uncertain. The germline V gene has CDR1 MGHRA and CDR2 YSYEKL. This CDR3 comprises 17 residues. V was shortened by 4 bases and J by 1 base, with 16 bases between the two germline ends. CDR3 in DNA: TGCGCCAGCAGCCCACTAGCAATGGGCGGAACTAATGAAAAACTGTTTTTT. It translates to CASSPLAMGGTNEKLFF.

The genes are TRBV7-2 and TRBJ2-5; 8 bases map to TRBD2. Per the germline V gene, CDR1 is SGHTA and CDR2 is FQGNSA. There are 14 residues in the CDR3. The V gene end was trimmed by 5 bases and the J gene end by 7 bases; junction bases not matched to a gene: 9. The CDR3 DNA reads as TGTGCCAGCAGCCAAGGACTAGCTACAGGGACCCAGTACTTC. The encoded protein is CASSQGLATGTQYF.

The V call is TRBV4-1, the J call TRBJ2-5; 7 nucleotides match TRBD1. The CDR3 contains 17 residues. CDR1 is MGHRA, CDR2 YSYEKL, per germline. V lost 4 bases and J lost 4; bases outside the gene matches: 15. The CDR3 nucleotides are TGCGCCAGCAGCCGGGGCCATGGTCCTCAGGGGGTAGAGACCCAGTACTTC. Protein sequence: CASSRGHGPQGVETQYF.

This sequence joins TRBV5-4 and TRBJ1-1; D gene unclear. The germline gives CDR1 SGHNT, CDR2 YYREEE (reference sequence). This CDR3 spans 15 amino acids. V lost 5 bases to trimming and J lost 4 bases, with 18 bases between them. The CDR3 nucleotides are TGTGCCAGCAGTAATCAACTTGGGCGGGGCACTGAAGCTTTCTTT. As protein: CASSNQLGRGTEAFF.